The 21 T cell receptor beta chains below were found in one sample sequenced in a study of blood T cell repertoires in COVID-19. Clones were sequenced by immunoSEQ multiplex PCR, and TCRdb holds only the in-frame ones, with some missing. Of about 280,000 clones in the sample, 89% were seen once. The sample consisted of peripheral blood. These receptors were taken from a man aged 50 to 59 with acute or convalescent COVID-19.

The CDR3 DNA reads as TGTGCCACCAGTGACGGGACAGGGGGCAATCAGCCCCAGCATTTT. Amino acid sequence: CATSDGTGGNQPQHF. J is TRBJ1-5 and V is TRBV24-1, with 10 bases identical to TRBD1. The CDR3 has 15 amino acids. CDR1 and CDR2 (germline): KGHDR, SFDVKD. The V and J ends lost 4 bases and 2 bases, in that order; junction bases with no gene match: 1.

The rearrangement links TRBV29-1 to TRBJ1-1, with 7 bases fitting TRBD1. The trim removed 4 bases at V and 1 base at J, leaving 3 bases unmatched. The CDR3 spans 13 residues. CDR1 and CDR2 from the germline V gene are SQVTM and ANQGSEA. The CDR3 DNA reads TGCAGCGTTGGGAGGGGGCGGAACACTGAAGCTTTCTTT. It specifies CSVGRGRNTEAFF.

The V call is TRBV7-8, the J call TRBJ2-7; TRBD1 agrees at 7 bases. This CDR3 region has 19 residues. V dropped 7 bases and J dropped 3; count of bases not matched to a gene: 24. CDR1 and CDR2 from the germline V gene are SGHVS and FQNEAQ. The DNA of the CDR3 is TGTGCCAGCAAAGCCGATTGGGGCGAGGGGGCTACGGAAAACTACGAGCAGTACTTC. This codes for CASKADWGEGATENYEQYF.

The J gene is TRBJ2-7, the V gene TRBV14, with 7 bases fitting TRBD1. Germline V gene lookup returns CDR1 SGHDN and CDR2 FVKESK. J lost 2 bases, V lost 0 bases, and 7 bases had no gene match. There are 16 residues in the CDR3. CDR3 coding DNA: TGTGCCAGCAGCCAAGACTTGGCAGGGGGTGCCTACGAGCAGTACTTC. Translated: CASSQDLAGGAYEQYF.

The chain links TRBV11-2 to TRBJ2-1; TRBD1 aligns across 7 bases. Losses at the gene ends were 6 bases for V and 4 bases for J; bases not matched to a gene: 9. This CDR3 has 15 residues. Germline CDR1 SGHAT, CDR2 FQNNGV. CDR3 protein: CASRYQGDRYNEQFF. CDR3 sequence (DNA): TGTGCCAGCAGGTATCAGGGGGACCGGTACAATGAGCAGTTCTTC.

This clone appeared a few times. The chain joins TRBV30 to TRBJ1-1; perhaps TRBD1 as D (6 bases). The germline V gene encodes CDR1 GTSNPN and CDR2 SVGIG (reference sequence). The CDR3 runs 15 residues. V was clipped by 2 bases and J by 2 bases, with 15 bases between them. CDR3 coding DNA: TGTGCCTGGAGTCCACAGGGTTGGGGAAACACTGAAGCTTTCTTT. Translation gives CAWSPQGWGNTEAFF.

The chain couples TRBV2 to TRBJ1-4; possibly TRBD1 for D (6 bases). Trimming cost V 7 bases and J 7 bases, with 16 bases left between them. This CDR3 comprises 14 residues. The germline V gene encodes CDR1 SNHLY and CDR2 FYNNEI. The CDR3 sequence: CASMGAGRVEKLFF. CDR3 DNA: TGTGCCAGCATGGGGGCAGGGAGGGTTGAAAAACTGTTTTTT.

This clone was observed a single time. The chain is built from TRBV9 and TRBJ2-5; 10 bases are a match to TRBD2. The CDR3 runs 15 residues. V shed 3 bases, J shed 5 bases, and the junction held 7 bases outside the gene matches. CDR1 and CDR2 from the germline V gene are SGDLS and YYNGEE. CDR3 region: CASSAPSGGAETQYF. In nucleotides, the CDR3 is TGTGCCAGCAGCGCTCCGAGCGGGGGGGCTGAGACCCAGTACTTC.

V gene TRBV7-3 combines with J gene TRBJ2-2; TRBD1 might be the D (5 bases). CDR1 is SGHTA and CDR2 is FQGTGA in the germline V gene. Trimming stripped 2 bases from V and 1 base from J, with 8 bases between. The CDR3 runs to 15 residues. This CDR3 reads CASSLQGLNTGELFF. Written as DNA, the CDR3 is TGTGCCAGCAGCTTACAGGGCCTGAACACCGGGGAGCTGTTTTTT. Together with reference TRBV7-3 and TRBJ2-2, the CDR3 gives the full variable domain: GAGVSQTPSNKVTEKGKYVELRCDPISGHTALYWYRQSLGQGPEFLIYFQGTGAADDSGLPNDRFFAVRPEGSVSTLKIQRTERGDSAVYLCASSLQGLNTGELFFGEGSRLTVL.

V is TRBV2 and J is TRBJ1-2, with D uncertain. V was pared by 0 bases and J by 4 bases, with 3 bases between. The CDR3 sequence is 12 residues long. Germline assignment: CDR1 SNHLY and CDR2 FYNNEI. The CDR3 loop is CASSEALYGYTF. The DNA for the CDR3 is TGTGCCAGCAGTGAAGCCCTCTATGGCTACACCTTC.

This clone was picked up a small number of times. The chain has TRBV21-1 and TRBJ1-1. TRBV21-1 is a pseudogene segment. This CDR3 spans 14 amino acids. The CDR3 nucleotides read TGTGCCAGCAGCAACAGGGCGGGAAACACTGAAGCTTTCTTT. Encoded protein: CASSNRAGNTEAFF.

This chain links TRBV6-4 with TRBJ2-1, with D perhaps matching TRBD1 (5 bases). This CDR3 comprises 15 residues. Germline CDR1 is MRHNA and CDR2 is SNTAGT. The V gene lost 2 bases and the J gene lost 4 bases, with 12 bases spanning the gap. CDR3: CASSDQGGGYNEQFF. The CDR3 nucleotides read TGTGCCAGCAGTGACCAGGGTGGCGGTTACAATGAGCAGTTCTTC.

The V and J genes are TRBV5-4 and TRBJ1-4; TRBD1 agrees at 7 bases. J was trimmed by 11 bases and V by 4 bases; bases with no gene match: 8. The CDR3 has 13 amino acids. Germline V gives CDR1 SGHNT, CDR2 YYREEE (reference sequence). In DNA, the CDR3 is TGTGCCAGCAGCGCTGAACAGGGGAATAAACTGTTTTTT. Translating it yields CASSAEQGNKLFF.

CDR3 region: CSVARDRGREQYF. CDR3 nucleotide sequence: TGCAGCGTCGCTCGGGACAGGGGAAGGGAGCAGTACTTC. V gene TRBV29-1 combines with J gene TRBJ2-7, with TRBD1 matching 10 bases. CDR1 and CDR2 (germline): SQVTM, ANQGSEA. The V gene end was trimmed by 6 bases and the J gene end by 7 bases; junction bases not matched to a gene: 9. The length of the CDR3 is 13 residues.

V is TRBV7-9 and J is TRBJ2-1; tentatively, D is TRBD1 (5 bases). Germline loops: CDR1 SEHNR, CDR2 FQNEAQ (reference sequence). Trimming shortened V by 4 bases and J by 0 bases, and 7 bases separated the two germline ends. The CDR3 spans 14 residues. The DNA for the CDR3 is TGTGCCAGCAGCTCCAGGGACTCCTACAATGAGCAGTTCTTC. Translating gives CASSSRDSYNEQFF.

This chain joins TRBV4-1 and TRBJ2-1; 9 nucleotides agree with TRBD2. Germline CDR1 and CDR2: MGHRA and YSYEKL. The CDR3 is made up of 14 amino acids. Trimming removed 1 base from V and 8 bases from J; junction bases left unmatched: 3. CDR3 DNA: TGCGCCAGCAGCCAAGTCCAGCGGGGGGATGAGCAGTTCTTC. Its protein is CASSQVQRGDEQFF.

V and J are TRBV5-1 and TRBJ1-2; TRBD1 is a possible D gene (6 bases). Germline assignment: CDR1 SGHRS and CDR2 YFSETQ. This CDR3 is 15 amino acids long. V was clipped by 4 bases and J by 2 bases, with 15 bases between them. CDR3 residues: CASSREAGDNYGYTF. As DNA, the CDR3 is TGCGCCAGCAGCCGGGAGGCAGGGGACAACTATGGCTACACCTTC.

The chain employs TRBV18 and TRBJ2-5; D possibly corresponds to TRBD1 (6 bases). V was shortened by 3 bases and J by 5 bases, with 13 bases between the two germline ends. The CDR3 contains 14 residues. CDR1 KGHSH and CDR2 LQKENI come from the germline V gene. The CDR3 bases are TGTGCCAGCTCACCTGGGGGCTCGCTGGAGACCCAGTACTTC. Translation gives CASSPGGSLETQYF.

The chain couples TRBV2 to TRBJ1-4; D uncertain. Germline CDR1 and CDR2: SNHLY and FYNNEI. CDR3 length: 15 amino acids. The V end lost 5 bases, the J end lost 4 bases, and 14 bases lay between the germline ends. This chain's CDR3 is CASSLTDAVNEKLFF. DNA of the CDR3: TGTGCCAGCAGTCTGACTGACGCGGTTAATGAAAAACTGTTTTTT.

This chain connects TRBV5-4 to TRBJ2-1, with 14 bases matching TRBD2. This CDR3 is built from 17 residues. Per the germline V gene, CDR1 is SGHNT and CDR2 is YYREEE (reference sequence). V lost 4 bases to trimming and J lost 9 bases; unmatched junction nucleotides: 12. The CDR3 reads CASSDPTSGGAGGEQFF. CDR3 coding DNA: TGTGCCAGCAGCGATCCGACTAGCGGGGGGGCCGGGGGTGAGCAGTTCTTC.

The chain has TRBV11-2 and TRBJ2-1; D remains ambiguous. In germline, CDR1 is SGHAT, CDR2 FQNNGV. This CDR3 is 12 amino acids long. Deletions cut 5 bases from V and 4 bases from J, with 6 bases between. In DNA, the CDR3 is TGTGCCAGCAGCCTCCTATACAATGAGCAGTTCTTC. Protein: CASSLLYNEQFF. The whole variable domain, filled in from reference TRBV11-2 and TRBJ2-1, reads EAGVAQSPRYKIIEKRQSVAFWCNPISGHATLYWYQQILGQGPKLLIQFQNNGVVDDSQLPKDRFSAERLKGVDSTLKIQPAKLEDSAVYLCASSLLYNEQFFGPGTRLTVL.